This T cell receptor beta chain was profiled in a study of HIV-infected patients and healthy controls. CDR1 and CDR2 (germline): LGHDT, YNNKEL (reference sequence). This CDR3 contains 12 residues. Deletions cut 2 bases from V and 4 bases from J, with 5 bases between. Each CDR3 protein is one row after TCRdb ran MiXCR on the 5' RACE reads. The sample contains almost 65,000 distinct CDR3 sequences, roughly 19% of which appear only once. Input material: CD4+ T cells from blood. The chain joins TRBV3-1 to TRBJ1-1; D remains ambiguous. The receptor was derived from a human donor in good health. The CDR3 DNA reads as TGTGCCAGCAGCCAATCTAGCACTGAAGCTTTCTTT. The encoded protein is CASSQSSTEAFF.